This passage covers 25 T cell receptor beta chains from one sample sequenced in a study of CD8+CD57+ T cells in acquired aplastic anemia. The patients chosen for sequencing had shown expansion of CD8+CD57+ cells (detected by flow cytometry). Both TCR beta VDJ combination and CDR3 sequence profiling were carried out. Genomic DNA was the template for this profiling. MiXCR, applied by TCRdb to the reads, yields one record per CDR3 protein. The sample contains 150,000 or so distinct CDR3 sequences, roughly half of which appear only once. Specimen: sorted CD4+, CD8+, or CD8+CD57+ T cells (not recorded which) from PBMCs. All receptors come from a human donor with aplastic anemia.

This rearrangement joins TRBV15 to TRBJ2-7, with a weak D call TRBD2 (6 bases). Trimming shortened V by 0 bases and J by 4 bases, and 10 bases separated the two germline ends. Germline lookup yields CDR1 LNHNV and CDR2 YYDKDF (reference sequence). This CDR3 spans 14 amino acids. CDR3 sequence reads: CATSREDGGYEQYF. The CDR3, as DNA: TGTGCCACCAGCAGAGAAGATGGGGGGTACGAGCAGTACTTC.

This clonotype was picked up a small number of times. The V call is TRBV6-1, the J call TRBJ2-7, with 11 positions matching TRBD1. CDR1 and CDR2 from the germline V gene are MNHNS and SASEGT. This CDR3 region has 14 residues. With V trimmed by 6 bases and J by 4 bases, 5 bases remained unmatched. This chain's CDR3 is CASRGTGGPYEQYF. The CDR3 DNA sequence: TGTGCCAGCAGGGGGACAGGGGGACCTTACGAGCAGTACTTC.

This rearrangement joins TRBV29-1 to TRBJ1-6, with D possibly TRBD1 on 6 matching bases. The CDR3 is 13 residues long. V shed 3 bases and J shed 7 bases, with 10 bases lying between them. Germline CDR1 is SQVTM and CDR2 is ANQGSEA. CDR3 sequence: CSVDGGQNSPLHF. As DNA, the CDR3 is TGCAGCGTTGATGGGGGGCAAAATTCACCCCTCCACTTT.

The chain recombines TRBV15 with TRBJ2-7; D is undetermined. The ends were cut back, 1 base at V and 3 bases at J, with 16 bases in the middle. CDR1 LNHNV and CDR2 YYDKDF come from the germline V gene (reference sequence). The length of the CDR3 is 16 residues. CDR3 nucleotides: TGTGCCACCAGCAGAGTGGGCAGTGAGGCGATCTACGAGCAGTACTTC. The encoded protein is CATSRVGSEAIYEQYF.

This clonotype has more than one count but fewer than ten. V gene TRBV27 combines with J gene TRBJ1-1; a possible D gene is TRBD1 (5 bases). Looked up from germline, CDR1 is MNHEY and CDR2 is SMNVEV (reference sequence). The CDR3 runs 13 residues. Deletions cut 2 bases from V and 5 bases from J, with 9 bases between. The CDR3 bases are TGTGCCAGCAGTTTAGGGGGAAGGACTGAAGCTTTCTTT. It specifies CASSLGGRTEAFF.

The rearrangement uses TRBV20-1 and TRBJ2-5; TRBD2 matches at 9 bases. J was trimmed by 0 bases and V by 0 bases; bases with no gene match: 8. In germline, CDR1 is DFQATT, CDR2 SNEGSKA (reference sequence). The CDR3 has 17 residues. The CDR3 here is CSARDRLSGGYQETQYF. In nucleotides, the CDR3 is TGCAGTGCTAGAGACCGCCTTAGCGGGGGATACCAAGAGACCCAGTACTTC.

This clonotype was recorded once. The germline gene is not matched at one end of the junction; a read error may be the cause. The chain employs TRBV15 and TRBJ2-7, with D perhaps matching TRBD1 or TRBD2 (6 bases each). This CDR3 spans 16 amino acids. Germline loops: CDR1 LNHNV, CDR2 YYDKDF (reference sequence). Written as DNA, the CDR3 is TGTGCCACCAGCAGGAATGGGGGCGGGAACGCCTACGAGCAGCACTTC. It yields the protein CATSRNGGGNAYEQHF.

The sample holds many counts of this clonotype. The CDR3 nucleotides read TGTGCCAGCAGCGGGTACCGGGACAGGGCCAATGAGCAGTTCTTC. Translating gives CASSGYRDRANEQFF. The chain employs TRBV9 and TRBJ2-1; 9 bases align to TRBD1. The V segment lost 3 bases and the J segment 6 bases; nucleotides outside the gene matches: 7. CDR1 SGDLS and CDR2 YYNGEE come from the germline V gene. CDR3 length: 15 residues.

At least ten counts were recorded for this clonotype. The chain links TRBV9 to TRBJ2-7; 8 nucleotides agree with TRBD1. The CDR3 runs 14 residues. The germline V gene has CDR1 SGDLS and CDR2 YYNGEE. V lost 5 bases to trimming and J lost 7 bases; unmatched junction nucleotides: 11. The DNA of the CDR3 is TGTGCCAGCAGTTTCGGACAGGGAGGAGGTGAGCAGTACTTC. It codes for CASSFGQGGGEQYF.

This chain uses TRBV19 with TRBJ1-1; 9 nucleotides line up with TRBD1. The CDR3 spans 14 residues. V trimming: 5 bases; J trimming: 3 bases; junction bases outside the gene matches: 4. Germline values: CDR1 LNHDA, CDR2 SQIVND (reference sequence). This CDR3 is CASSPTGGYTEAFF. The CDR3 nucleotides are TGTGCCAGTAGTCCGACAGGGGGGTACACTGAAGCTTTCTTT.

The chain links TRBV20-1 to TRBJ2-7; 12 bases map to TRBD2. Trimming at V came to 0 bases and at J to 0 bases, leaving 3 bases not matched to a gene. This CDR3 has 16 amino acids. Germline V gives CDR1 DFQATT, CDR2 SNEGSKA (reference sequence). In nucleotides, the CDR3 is TGCAGTGCTAGAGAGAGGACTAGCGGGGACTCCTACGAGCAGTACTTC. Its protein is CSARERTSGDSYEQYF.

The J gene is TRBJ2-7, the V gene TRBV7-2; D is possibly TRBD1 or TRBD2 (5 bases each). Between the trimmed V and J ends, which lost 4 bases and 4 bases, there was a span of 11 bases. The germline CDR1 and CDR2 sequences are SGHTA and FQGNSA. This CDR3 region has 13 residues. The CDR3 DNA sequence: TGTGCCAGCAGCTCGGGGCCGCAGTACGAGCAGTACTTC. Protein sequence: CASSSGPQYEQYF.

The CDR3 DNA reads as TGTGCCAGTAGTAGCCTAGGACGGGGAACTACTGAAGCTTTCTTT. It encodes CASSSLGRGTTEAFF. V gene TRBV19 combines with J gene TRBJ1-1; D unclear. The CDR3 totals 15 residues. Trimming pared 4 bases from V and 5 bases from J, leaving 17 bases between. Looked up from germline, CDR1 is LNHDA and CDR2 is SQIVND (reference sequence).

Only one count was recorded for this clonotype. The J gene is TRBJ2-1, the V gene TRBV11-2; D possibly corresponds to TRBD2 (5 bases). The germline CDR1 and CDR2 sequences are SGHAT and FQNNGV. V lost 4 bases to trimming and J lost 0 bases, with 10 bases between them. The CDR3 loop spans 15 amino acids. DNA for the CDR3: TGTGCCAGCAGCTCGGACTTAAGCTCCTACAATGAGCAGTTCTTC. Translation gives CASSSDLSSYNEQFF.

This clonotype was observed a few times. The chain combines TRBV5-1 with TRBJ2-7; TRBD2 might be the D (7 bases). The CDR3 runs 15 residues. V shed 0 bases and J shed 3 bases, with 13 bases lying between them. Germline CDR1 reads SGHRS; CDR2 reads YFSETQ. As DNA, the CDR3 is TGCGCCAGCAGCTTGGCGGGGGGCGCGTTCTACGAGCAGTACTTC. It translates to CASSLAGGAFYEQYF.

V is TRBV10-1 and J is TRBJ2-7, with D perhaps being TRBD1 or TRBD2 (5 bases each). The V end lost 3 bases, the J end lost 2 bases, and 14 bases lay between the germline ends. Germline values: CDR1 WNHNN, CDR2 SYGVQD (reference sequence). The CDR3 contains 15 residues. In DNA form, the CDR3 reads TGCGCCAGCAGTGATATGGGGGTAGAAACCTACGAGCAGTACTTC. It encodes CASSDMGVETYEQYF.

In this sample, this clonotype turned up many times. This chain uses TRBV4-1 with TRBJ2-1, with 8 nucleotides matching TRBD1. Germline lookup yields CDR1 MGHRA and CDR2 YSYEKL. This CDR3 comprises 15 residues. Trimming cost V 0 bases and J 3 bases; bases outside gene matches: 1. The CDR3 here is CASSQEQGDYNEQFF. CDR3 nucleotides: TGCGCCAGCAGCCAAGAACAGGGGGACTACAATGAGCAGTTCTTC.

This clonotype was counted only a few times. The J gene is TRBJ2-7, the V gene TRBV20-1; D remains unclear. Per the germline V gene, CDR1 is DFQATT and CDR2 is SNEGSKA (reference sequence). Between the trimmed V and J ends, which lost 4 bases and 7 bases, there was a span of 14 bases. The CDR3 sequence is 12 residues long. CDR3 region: CSAIDLAEEQYF. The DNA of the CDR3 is TGCAGTGCTATAGATCTTGCGGAGGAGCAGTACTTC.

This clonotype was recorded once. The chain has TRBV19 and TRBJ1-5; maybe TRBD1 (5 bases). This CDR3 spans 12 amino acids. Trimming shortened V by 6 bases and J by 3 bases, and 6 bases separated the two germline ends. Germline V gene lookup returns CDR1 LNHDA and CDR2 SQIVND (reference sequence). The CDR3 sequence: CASRGDNQPQHF. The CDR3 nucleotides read TGTGCCAGTAGGGGGGACAATCAGCCCCAGCATTTT.

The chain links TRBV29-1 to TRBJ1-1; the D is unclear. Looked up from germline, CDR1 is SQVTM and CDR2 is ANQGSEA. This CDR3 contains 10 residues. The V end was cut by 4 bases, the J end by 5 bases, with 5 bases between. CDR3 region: CSVGGTEAFF. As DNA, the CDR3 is TGCAGCGTTGGTGGTACTGAAGCTTTCTTT. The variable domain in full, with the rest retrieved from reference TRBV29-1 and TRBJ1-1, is SAVISQKPSRDICQRGTSLTIQCQVDSQVTMMFWYRQQPGQSLTLIATANQGSEATYESGFVIDKFPISRPNLTFSTLTVSNMSPEDSSIYLCSVGGTEAFFGQGTRLTVV.

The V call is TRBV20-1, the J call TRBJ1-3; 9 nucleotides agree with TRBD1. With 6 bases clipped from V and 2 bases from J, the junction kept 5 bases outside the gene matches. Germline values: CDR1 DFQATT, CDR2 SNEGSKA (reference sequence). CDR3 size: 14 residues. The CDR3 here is CSARTGAAGNTIYF. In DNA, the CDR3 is TGCAGTGCGAGGACAGGGGCGGCTGGAAACACCATATATTTT.

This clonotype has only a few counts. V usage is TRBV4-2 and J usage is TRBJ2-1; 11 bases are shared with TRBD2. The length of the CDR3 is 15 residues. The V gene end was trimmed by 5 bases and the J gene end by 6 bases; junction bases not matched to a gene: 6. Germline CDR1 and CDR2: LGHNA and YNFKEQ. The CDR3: CASSVSGGAFNEQFF. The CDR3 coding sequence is TGTGCCAGCAGCGTTAGCGGGGGGGCGTTCAATGAGCAGTTCTTC.

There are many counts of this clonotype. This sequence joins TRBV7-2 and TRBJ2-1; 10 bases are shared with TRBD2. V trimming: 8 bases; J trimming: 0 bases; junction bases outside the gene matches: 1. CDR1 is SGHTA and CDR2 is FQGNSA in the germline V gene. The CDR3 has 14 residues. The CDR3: CASQRGGSYNEQFF. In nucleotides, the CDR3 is TGTGCCAGCCAGCGGGGGGGCTCCTACAATGAGCAGTTCTTC.

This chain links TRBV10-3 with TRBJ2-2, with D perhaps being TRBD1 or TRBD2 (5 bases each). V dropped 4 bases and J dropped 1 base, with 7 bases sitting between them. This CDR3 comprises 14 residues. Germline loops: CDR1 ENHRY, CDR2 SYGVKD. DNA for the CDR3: TGTGCCATCAGTGCGGGACGGAACACCGGGGAGCTGTTTTTT. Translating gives CAISAGRNTGELFF.

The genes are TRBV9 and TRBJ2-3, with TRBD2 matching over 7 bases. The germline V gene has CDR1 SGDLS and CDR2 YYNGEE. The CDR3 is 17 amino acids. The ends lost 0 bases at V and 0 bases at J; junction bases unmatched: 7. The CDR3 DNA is TGTGCCAGCAGCGTAGAGGCTAGCGGTCTGAGCACAGATACGCAGTATTTT. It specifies CASSVEASGLSTDTQYF.